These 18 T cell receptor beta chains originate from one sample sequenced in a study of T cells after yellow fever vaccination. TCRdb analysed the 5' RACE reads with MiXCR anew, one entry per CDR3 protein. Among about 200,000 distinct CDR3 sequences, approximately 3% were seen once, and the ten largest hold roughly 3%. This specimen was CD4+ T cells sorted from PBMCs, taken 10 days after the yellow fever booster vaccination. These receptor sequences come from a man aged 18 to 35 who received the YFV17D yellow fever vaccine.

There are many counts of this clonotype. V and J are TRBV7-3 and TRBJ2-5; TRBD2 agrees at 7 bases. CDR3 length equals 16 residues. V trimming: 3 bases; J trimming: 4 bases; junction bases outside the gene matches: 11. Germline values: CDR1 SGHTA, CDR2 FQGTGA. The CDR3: CASSFSSGGAGETQYF. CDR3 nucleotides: TGTGCCAGCAGCTTCTCGTCGGGGGGAGCGGGAGAGACCCAGTACTTC.

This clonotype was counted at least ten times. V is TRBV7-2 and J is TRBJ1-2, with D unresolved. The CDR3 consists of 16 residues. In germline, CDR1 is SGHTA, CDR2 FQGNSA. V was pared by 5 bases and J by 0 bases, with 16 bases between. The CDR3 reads CASSPGRLLANYGYTF. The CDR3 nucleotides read TGTGCCAGCAGCCCCGGACGTCTTTTAGCTAACTATGGCTACACCTTC.

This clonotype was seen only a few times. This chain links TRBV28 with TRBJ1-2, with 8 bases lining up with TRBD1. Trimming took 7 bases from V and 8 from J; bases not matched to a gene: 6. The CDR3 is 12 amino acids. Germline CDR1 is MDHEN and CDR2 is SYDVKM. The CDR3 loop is CASTLTGVGYTF. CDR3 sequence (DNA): TGTGCCAGCACTCTGACAGGGGTCGGCTACACCTTC.

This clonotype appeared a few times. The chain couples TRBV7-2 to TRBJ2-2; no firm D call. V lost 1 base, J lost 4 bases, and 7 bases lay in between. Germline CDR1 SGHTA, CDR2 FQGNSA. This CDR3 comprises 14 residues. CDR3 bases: TGTGCCAGCAGCTTAGATTGGGCCACCGGGGAGCTGTTTTTT. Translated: CASSLDWATGELFF. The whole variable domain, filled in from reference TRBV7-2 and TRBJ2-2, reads GAGVSQSPSNKVTEKGKDVELRCDPISGHTALYWYRQSLGQGLEFLIYFQGNSAPDKSGLPSDRFSAERTGGSVSTLTIQRTQQEDSAVYLCASSLDWATGELFFGEGSRLTVL.

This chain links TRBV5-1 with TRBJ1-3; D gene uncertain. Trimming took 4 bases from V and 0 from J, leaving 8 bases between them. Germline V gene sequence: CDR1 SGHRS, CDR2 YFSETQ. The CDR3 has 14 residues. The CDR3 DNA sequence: TGCGCCAGCAGCCCCCTATACTCTGGAAACACCATATATTTT. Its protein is CASSPLYSGNTIYF.

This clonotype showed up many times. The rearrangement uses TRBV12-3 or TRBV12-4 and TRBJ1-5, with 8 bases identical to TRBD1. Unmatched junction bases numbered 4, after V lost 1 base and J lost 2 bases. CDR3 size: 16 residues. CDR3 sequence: CASSLGQGMGNQPQHF. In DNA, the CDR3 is TGTGCCAGCAGTTTAGGACAGGGGATGGGCAATCAGCCCCAGCATTTT.

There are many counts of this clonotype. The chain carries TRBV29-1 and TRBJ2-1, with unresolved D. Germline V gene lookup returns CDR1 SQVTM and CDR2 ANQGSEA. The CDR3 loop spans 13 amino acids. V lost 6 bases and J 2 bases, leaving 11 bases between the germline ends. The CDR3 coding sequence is TGCAGCGTGAACCCTAGTGCCTACAATGAGCAGTTCTTC. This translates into CSVNPSAYNEQFF.

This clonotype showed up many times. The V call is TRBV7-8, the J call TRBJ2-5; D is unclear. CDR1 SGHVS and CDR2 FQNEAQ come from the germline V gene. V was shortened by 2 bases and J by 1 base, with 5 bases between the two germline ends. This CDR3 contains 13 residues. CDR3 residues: CASSLSVQETQYF. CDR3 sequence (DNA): TGTGCCAGCAGCTTATCTGTCCAAGAGACCCAGTACTTC. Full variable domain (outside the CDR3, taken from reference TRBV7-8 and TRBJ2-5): GAGVSQSPRYKVAKRGQDVALRCDPISGHVSLFWYQQALGQGPEFLTYFQNEAQLDKSGLPSDRFFAERPEGSVSTLKIQRTQQEDSAVYLCASSLSVQETQYFGPGTRLLVL.

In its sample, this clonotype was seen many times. CDR3 amino acids: CASSSTRAWETQYF. The CDR3 bases are TGTGCCAGCAGCTCTACCAGAGCTTGGGAGACCCAGTACTTC. V and J are TRBV7-2 and TRBJ2-5, with D unclear. V shed 4 bases and J shed 5 bases, with 14 bases lying between them. CDR3 length equals 14 residues. CDR1 and CDR2 from the germline V gene are SGHTA and FQGNSA.

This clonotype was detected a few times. The CDR3 bases are TGTGCCACCAGCAGGATAGTTAGCGGGGGGGCCAATGAGCAGTTCTTC. Translated: CATSRIVSGGANEQFF. The V gene is TRBV15, the J gene TRBJ2-1; 11 bases fit TRBD2. The V segment lost 3 bases and the J segment 6 bases; nucleotides outside the gene matches: 7. Germline V gene data show CDR1 as LNHNV and CDR2 as YYDKDF (reference sequence). This CDR3 is 16 amino acids long.

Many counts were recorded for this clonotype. The CDR3 region is CASRISGARETQYF. In DNA form, the CDR3 reads TGTGCCAGCAGGATATCGGGGGCCCGGGAGACCCAGTACTTC. This rearrangement joins TRBV7-2 to TRBJ2-5, with D possibly being TRBD1 or TRBD2 (6 bases each). V was clipped by 6 bases and J by 5 bases, with 16 bases between them. Germline V gene sequence: CDR1 SGHTA, CDR2 FQGNSA. This CDR3 comprises 14 residues.

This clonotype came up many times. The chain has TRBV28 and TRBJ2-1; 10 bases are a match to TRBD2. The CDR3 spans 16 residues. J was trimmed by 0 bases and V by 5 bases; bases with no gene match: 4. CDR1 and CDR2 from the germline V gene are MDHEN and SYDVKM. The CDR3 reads CASSRSGGSSYNEQFF. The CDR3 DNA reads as TGTGCCAGCAGTCGTAGCGGGGGGAGCTCCTACAATGAGCAGTTCTTC.

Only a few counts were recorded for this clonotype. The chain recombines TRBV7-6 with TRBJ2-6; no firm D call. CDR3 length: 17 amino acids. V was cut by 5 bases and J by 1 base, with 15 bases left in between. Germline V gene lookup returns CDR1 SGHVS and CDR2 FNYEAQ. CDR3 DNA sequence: TGTGCCAGCAGCCAAGGACCGGGTTCGTCTGGGGCCAACGTCCTGACTTTC. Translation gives CASSQGPGSSGANVLTF.

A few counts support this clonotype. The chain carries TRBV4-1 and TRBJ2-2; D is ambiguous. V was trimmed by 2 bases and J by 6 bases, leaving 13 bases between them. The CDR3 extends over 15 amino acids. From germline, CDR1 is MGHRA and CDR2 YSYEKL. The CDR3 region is CASSQFMKVSGELFF. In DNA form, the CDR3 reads TGCGCCAGCAGCCAATTTATGAAGGTCTCCGGGGAGCTGTTTTTT.

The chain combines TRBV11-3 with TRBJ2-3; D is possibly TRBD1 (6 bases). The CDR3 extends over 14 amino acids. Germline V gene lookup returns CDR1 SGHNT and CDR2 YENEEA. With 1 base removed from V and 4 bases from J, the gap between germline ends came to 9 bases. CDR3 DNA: TGTGCCAGCAGCTTAGCAGGGGTCTCAGATACGCAGTATTTT. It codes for CASSLAGVSDTQYF.

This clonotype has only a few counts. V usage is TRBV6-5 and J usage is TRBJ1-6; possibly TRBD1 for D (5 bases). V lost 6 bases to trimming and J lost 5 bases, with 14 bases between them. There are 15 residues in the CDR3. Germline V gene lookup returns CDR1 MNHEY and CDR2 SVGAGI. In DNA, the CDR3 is TGTGCCAGCAGGAAGTGGGCAGGGAATAATTCACCCCTCCACTTT. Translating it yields CASRKWAGNNSPLHF.

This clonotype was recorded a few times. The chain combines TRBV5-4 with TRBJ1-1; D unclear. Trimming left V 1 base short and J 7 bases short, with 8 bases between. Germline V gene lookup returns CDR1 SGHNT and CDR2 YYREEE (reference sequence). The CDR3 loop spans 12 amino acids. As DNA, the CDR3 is TGTGCCAGCAGCTTGTCTGGGTATGAAGCTTTCTTT. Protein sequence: CASSLSGYEAFF.

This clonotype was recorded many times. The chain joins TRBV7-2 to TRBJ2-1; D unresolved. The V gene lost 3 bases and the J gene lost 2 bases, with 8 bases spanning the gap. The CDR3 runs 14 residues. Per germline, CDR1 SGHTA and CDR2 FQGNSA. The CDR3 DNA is TGTGCCAGCAGCTTCAGTGTCCCCTACAATGAGCAGTTCTTC. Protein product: CASSFSVPYNEQFF.